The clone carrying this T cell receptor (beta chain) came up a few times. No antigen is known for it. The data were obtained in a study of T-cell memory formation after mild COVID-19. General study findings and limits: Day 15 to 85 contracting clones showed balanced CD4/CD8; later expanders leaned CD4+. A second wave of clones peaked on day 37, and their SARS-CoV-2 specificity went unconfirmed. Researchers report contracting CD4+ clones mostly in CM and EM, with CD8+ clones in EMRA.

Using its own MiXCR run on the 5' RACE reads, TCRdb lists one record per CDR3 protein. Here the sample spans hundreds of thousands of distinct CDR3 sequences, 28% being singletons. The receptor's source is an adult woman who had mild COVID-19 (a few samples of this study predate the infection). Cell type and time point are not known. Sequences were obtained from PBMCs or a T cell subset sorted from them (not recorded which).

The CDR3 DNA is TGCAGCGTGCGGGCACCTCTCTACGAGCAGTACTTC. This gives the protein CSVRAPLYEQYF. The V call is TRBV29-1, the J call TRBJ2-7; the D gene is possibly TRBD2 (5 bases). The CDR3 spans 12 residues. V lost 6 bases and J 3 bases, leaving 12 bases between the germline ends. CDR1 is SQVTM and CDR2 is ANQGSEA in the germline V gene.